This TCR beta chain originates from a study of blood T cell repertoires in COVID-19. About the research overall: There were acute and convalescent COVID-19 samples, and they came from the United States, Italy and Spain. Sample material is recorded as cDNA or gDNA derived from T cells, B-cell-depleted T cells, or PBMCs.

Germline CDR1 SGDLS, CDR2 YYNGEE. The CDR3 consists of 16 residues. V trimming: 2 bases; J trimming: 3 bases; junction bases outside the gene matches: 4. Methods used by the authors: It was from reference gene primer amplification that nucleated cell counts were estimated. Clones were read by immunoSEQ multiplex PCR, and TCRdb kept only the in-frame ones, dropping some. V, J and clone size are those of that table, while D and trimming were read from the DNA. The sample lists 90,000 to 120,000 clones, approximately 89% seen once, with roughly 0.97% in the top ten. V usage is TRBV9 and J usage is TRBJ2-2, with 10 bases fitting TRBD1. This clonotype was sampled from a man in his 60s with acute or convalescent COVID-19. Material: peripheral blood. The CDR3 reads CASSVTGTGDTGELFF. The CDR3 coding sequence is TGTGCCAGCAGCGTCACCGGGACAGGGGACACCGGGGAGCTGTTTTTT.